Below, 7 T cell receptor beta chains from the same sample are listed, as sequenced in a study of identical twins. TCRdb reprocessed the 5' RACE reads via MiXCR and lists one record per CDR3 protein. This table has approximately 490,000 distinct CDR3 sequences, around 22% appearing once. This same sample was also part of a study on yellow fever vaccine responses in identical twins.

The source material was CD4+ T cells sorted from blood. These TCRs come from a young woman in good health.

The chain has TRBV6-5 and TRBJ2-6; 10 nucleotides align to TRBD1. V was clipped by 2 bases and J by 4 bases; unmatched bases: 5. The CDR3 extends over 17 amino acids. The germline CDR1 and CDR2 sequences are MNHEY and SVGAGI. Here the CDR3 DNA reads TGTGCCAGCAGTTACACGGGACAGGGGTCCGGGGCCAACGTCCTGACTTTC. Translation: CASSYTGQGSGANVLTF.

The chain has TRBV7-9 and TRBJ2-3, with a tentative D call TRBD2 (5 bases). Germline-derived CDR1 and CDR2 are SEHNR and FQNEAQ (reference sequence). The CDR3 is 15 residues long. The V end lost 8 bases, the J end lost 8 bases, and 23 bases lay between the germline ends. The CDR3 DNA follows: TGTGCCAGCTCCTTCCCAGGACTCAAAACCGGTACGCAGTATTTT. Translated, it gives CASSFPGLKTGTQYF.

The chain couples TRBV2 to TRBJ2-1; D gene uncertain. Between the trimmed V and J ends, which lost 4 bases and 9 bases, there was a span of 10 bases. The CDR3 is 12 amino acids. Germline lookup yields CDR1 SNHLY and CDR2 FYNNEI. The CDR3: CASSGLSSEQFF. The CDR3 nucleotides are TGTGCCAGCAGTGGTCTATCATCTGAGCAGTTCTTC.

This clonotype was seen only once. A read error may produce the germline difference seen at one junction end. The chain joins TRBV2 to TRBJ2-3; no firm D call. The V gene's germline CDR1 is SNHLY and CDR2 FYNNEI. This CDR3 has 14 amino acids. For the CDR3, the DNA is TGTACCAGCAGTGACTCTCCTAGCACAGATACGCAGTATTTT. It yields the protein CTSSDSPSTDTQYF.

This clonotype was counted ten times or more. V gene TRBV5-1 combines with J gene TRBJ2-1; 7 nucleotides agree with TRBD1. The junction had 0 bases not matched to a gene; V was cut back by 0 bases and J by 3 bases. The germline CDR1 and CDR2 sequences are SGHRS and YFSETQ. The CDR3 is 14 residues long. The CDR3 sequence is CASSLGQGYNEQFF. The CDR3 coding sequence is TGCGCCAGCAGCTTGGGACAGGGCTACAATGAGCAGTTCTTC.

V and J are TRBV29-1 and TRBJ2-1; D is possibly TRBD2 (6 bases). In germline, CDR1 is SQVTM, CDR2 ANQGSEA. V lost 5 bases to trimming and J lost 6 bases, with 11 bases between them. The CDR3 has 12 residues. CDR3 protein: CSVKTSTNEQFF. The CDR3 DNA reads TGCAGCGTTAAAACTAGCACCAATGAGCAGTTCTTC.

The table lists this clonotype with a few counts. The rearrangement uses TRBV27 and TRBJ2-7; D might be TRBD2 (6 bases). This CDR3 spans 11 amino acids. Trimming removed 8 bases at V and 11 bases at J, with 16 bases between. The germline V gene has CDR1 MNHEY and CDR2 SMNVEV (reference sequence). CDR3 bases: TGTGCCAGCCAACATTGGGGGGATAAGTACGTC. It translates to CASQHWGDKYV.